The text below deals with one T cell receptor (beta chain). The data originate from a study of shared clonotypes between healthy human individuals. The naive CD8 fraction comprised CD45RO-negative cells positively selected for CCR7 and excluded terminally differentiated effector memory CD45RA+ cells. This table comes from immunoSEQ multiplex PCR, and its TCRdb copy is limited to in-frame clones, with some not included. The table includes about 820,000 clones, nearly 95% detected once. The receptor was derived from a young man in good health. Sequencing was done on a sample of naive CD8+ T cells sorted from blood.

The CDR3 DNA reads TGTGCCAGCAGTTTTCCCCCGGCCGGGGACTACGAGCAGTACTTC. Translated, it gives CASSFPPAGDYEQYF. The chain is built from TRBV28 and TRBJ2-7, with a tentative D call TRBD2 (5 bases). The CDR3 is made up of 15 amino acids. Germline V gives CDR1 MDHEN, CDR2 SYDVKM. Trimming left V 3 bases short and J 3 bases short, with 15 bases between. The full variable domain, with the rest looked up from reference TRBV28 and TRBJ2-7, is DVKVTQSSRYLVKRTGEKVFLECVQDMDHENMFWYRQDPGLGLRLIYFSYDVKMKEKGDIPEGYSVSREKKERFSLILESASTNQTSMYLCASSFPPAGDYEQYFGPGTRLTVT.